The sequence of this T cell receptor beta chain was determined in a study of shared clonotypes between healthy human individuals. Trimming pared 0 bases from V and 7 bases from J, leaving 17 bases between. Germline CDR1 is SGDLS and CDR2 is YYNGEE. The CDR3 contains 16 residues. Sequencing was performed with immunoSEQ multiplex PCR; in TCRdb, only in-frame clones are kept and a portion is missing. The sample has about 2 million clones, about 95% seen once. Cells designated naive CD8 were CD45RO-negative and were positively selected for CCR7, with terminally differentiated effector memory CD45RA+ cells excluded. Nashville, Tennessee was home to all donors, who were Caucasian adults.

Sequenced material: naive CD8+ T cells sorted from blood. The origin of this receptor is a young man in good health. V usage is TRBV9 and J usage is TRBJ2-1; TRBD2 might be the D (6 bases). The CDR3 spells CASSVGAGSAGNEQFF. CDR3 coding DNA: TGTGCCAGCAGCGTAGGTGCCGGTTCGGCGGGGAATGAGCAGTTCTTC.